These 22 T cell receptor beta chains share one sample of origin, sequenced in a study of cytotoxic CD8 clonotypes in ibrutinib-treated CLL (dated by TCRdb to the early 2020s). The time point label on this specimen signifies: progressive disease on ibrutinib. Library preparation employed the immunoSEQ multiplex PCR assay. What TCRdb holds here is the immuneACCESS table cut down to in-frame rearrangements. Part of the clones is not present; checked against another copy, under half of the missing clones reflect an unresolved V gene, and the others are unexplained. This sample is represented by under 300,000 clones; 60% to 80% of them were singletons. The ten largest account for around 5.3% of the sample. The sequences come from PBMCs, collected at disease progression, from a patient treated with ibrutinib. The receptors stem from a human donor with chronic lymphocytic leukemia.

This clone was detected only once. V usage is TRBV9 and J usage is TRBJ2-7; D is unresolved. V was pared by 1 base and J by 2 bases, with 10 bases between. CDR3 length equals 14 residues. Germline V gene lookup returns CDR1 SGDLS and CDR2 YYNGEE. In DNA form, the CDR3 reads TGTGCCAGCAGCGTAACCCCTTACCCCTACGAGCAGTACTTC. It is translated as CASSVTPYPYEQYF.

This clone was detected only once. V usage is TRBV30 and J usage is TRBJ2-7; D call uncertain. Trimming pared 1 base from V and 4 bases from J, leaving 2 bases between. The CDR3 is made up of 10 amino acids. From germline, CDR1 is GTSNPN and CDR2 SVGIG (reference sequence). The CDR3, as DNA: TGTGCCTGGAGTGATTACGAGCAGTACTTC. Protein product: CAWSDYEQYF. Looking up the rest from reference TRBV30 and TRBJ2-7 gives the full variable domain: SQTIHQWPATLVQPVGSPLSLECTVEGTSNPNLYWYRQAAGRGLQLLFYSVGIGQISSEVPQNLSASRPQDRQFILSSKKLLLSDSGFYLCAWSDYEQYFGPGTRLTVT.

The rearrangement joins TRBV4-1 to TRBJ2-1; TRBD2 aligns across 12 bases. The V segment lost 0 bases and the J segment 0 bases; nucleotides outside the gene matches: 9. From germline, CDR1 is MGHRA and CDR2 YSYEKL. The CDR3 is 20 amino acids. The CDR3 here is CASSQDVASGGGSSYNEQFF. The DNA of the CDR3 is TGCGCCAGCAGCCAAGACGTGGCTAGCGGGGGGGGGAGCTCCTACAATGAGCAGTTCTTC.

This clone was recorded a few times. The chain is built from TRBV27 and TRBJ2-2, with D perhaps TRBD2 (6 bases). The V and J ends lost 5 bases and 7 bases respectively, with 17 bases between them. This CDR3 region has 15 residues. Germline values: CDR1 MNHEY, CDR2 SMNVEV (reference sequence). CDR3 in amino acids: CASSPRQTGGGELFF. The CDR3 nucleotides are TGTGCCAGCAGTCCTCGACAGACCGGGGGCGGGGAGCTGTTTTTT.

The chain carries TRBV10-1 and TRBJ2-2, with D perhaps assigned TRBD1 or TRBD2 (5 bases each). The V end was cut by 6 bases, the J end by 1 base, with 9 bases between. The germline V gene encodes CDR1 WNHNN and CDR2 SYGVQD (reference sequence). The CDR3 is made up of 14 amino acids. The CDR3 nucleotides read TGCGCCAGCAGCCCGGGACGGAACACCGGGGAGCTGTTTTTT. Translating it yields CASSPGRNTGELFF.

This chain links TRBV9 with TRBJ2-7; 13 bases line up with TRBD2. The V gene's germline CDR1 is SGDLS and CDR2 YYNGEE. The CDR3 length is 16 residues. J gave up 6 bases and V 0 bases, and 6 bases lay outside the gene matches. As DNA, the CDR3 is TGTGCCAGCAGCGTAGGAGGACTAGCGGGAGTGGGCGAGCAGTACTTC. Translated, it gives CASSVGGLAGVGEQYF.

CDR3 in amino acids: CARSLLGQPQHF. CDR3 DNA sequence: TGTGCCAGAAGCTTATTGGGTCAGCCCCAGCATTTT. The chain uses TRBV5-3 and TRBJ1-5; D ambiguous. TRBV5-3 is classed as an ORF, of uncertain function. The CDR3 loop spans 12 amino acids. Trimming removed 2 bases from V and 6 bases from J, with 6 bases in between.

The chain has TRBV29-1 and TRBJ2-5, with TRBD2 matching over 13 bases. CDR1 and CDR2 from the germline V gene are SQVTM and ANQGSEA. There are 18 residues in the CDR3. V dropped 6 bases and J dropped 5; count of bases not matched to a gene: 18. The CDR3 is CSVGPPLLAGGFSETQYF. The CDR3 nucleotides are TGCAGCGTGGGACCTCCGCTACTAGCGGGGGGGTTTAGTGAGACCCAGTACTTC. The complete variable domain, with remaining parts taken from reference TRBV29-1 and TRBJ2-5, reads SAVISQKPSRDICQRGTSLTIQCQVDSQVTMMFWYRQQPGQSLTLIATANQGSEATYESGFVIDKFPISRPNLTFSTLTVSNMSPEDSSIYLCSVGPPLLAGGFSETQYFGPGTRLLVL.

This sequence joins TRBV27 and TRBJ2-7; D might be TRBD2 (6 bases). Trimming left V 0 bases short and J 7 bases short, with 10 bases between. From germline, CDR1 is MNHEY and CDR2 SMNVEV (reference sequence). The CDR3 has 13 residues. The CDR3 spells CASSLSQTSEQYF. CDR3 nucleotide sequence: TGTGCCAGCAGTTTATCCCAGACTAGTGAGCAGTACTTC.

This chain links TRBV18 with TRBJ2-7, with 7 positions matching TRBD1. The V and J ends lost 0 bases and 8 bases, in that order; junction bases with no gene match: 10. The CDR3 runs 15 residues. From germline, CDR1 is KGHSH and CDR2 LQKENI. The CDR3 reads CASSPPRDSWEQQYF. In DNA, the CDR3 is TGTGCCAGCTCACCACCCCGGGACAGCTGGGAGCAGCAGTACTTC.

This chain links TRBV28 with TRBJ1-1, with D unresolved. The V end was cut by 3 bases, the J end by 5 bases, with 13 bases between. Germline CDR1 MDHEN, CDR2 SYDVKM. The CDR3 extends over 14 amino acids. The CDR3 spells CASSFRGSRTEAFF. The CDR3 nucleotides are TGTGCCAGCAGTTTTCGGGGATCTCGTACTGAAGCTTTCTTT.

CDR3 sequence reads: CASSPRTGGYGYTF. CDR3 in DNA: TGTGCCAGCAGTCCAAGGACAGGGGGCTATGGCTACACCTTC. This chain joins TRBV28 and TRBJ1-2; 10 bases match TRBD1. CDR1 and CDR2 from the germline V gene are MDHEN and SYDVKM. Trimming at V came to 5 bases and at J to 4 bases, leaving 4 bases not matched to a gene. This CDR3 comprises 14 residues.

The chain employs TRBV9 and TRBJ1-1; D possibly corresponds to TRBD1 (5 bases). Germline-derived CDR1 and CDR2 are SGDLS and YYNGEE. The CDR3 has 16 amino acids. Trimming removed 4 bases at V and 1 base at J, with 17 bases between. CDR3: CASSPPTPGSNTEAFF. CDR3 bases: TGTGCCAGCAGCCCACCGACCCCAGGGTCGAACACTGAAGCTTTCTTT.

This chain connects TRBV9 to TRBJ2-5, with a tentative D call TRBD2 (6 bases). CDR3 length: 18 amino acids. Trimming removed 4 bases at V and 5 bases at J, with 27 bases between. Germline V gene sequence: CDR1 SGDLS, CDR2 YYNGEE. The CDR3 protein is CASSPRPGRENVGETQYF. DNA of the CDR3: TGTGCCAGCAGCCCGAGGCCCGGGCGGGAAAACGTTGGGGAGACCCAGTACTTC.

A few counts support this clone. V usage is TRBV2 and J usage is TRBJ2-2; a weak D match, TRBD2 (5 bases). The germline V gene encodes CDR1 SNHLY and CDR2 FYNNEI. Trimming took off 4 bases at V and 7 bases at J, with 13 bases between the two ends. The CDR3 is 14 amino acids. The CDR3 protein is CASSVGEYGGELFF. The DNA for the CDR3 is TGTGCCAGCAGTGTTGGGGAGTATGGCGGGGAGCTGTTTTTT.

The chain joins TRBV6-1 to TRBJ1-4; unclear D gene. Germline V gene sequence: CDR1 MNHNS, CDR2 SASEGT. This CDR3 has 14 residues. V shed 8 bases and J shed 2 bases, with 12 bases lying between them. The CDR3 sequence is CASERQQTNEKLFF. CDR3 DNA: TGTGCCAGCGAACGGCAGCAGACTAATGAAAAACTGTTTTTT.

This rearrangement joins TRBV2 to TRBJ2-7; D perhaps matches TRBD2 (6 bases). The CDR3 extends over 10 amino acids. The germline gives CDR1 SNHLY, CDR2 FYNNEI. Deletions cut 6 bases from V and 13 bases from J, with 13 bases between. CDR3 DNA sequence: TGTGCCAGCAGCGCGGCAGGGACTTACTTC. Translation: CASSAAGTYF.

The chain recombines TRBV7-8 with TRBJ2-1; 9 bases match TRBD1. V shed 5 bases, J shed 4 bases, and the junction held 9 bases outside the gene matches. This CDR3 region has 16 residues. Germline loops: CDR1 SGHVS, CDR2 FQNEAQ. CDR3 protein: CASSKPGQGKYNEQFF. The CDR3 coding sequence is TGTGCCAGCAGCAAGCCGGGACAGGGAAAATACAATGAGCAGTTCTTC.

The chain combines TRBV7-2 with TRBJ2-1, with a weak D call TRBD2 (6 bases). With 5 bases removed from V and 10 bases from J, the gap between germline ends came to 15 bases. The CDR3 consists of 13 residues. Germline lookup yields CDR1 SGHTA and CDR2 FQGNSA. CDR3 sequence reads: CASSTRLDEEQFF. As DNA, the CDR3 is TGTGCCAGCAGCACAAGACTAGACGAGGAGCAGTTCTTC.

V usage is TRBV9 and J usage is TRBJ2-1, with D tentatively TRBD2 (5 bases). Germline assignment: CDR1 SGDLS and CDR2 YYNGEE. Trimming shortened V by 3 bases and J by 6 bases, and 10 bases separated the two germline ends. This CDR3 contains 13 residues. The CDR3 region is CASSGIALNEQFF. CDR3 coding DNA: TGTGCCAGCAGCGGGATAGCGCTCAATGAGCAGTTCTTC.

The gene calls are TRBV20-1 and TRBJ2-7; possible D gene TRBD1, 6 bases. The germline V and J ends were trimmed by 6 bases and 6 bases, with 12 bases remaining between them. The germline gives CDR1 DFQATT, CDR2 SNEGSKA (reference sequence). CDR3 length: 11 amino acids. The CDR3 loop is CSAAQGREQYF. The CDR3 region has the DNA TGCAGTGCAGCACAGGGACGCGAGCAGTACTTC.

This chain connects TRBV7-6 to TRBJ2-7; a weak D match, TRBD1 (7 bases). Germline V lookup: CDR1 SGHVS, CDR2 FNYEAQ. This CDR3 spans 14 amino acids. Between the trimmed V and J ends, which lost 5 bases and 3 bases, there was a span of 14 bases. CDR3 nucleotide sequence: TGTGCCAGCAGCATCGGGAGACAGGGCTACGAGCAGTACTTC. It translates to CASSIGRQGYEQYF.